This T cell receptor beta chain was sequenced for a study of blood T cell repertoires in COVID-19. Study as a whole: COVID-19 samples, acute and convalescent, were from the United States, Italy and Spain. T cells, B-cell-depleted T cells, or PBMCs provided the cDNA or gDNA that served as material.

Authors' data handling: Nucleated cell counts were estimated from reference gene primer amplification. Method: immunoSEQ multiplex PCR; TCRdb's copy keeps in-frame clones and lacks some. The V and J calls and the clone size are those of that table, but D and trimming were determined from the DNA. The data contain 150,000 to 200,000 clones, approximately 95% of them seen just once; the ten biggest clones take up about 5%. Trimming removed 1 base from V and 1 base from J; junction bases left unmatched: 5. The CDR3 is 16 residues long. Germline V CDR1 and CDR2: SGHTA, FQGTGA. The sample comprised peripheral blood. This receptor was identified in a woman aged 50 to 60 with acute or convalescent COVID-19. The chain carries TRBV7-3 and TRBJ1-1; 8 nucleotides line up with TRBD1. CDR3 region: CASSLRGQDSNTEAFF. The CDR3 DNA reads TGTGCCAGCAGCTTAAGGGGACAGGACTCGAACACTGAAGCTTTCTTT. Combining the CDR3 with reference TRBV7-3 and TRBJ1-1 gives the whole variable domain GAGVSQTPSNKVTEKGKYVELRCDPISGHTALYWYRQSLGQGPEFLIYFQGTGAADDSGLPNDRFFAVRPEGSVSTLKIQRTERGDSAVYLCASSLRGQDSNTEAFFGQGTRLTVV.